A single sample is the source of the 11 T cell receptor beta chains below, sequenced in a study of PD-1 blockade in classical Hodgkin lymphoma. Every patient had relapsed following autologous stem cell transplantation, and cohorts differed in brentuximab vedotin exposure. The table came from immunoSEQ multiplex PCR; TCRdb's copy has only in-frame clones and leaves some out. The sample lists approximately 90,000 clones, 80% to 95% seen once, with approximately 2.5% in the top ten. The sample in question was peripheral blood mononuclear cells (PBMCs), obtained before the second cycle of nivolumab. These TCRs come from a human donor with classical Hodgkin lymphoma.

The chain is built from TRBV5-1 and TRBJ2-2, with TRBD2 matching 14 bases. Germline V lookup: CDR1 SGHRS, CDR2 YFSETQ. The CDR3 extends over 16 amino acids. V gave up 4 bases and J gave up 9 bases; unmatched junction bases: 8. In DNA form, the CDR3 reads TGCGCCAGCAGCGTGGGACTAGCGGGAGTCGTAAGGGAGCTGTTTTTT. It specifies CASSVGLAGVVRELFF.

The V and J genes are TRBV28 and TRBJ1-6; D unclear. The ends were cut back, 4 bases at V and 5 bases at J, with 6 bases in the middle. CDR1 is MDHEN, CDR2 SYDVKM, per germline. This CDR3 is 13 amino acids long. The CDR3: CASSWQDNSPLHF. CDR3 DNA: TGTGCCAGCAGTTGGCAAGATAATTCACCCCTCCACTTT.

The chain has TRBV9 and TRBJ2-7, with D maybe TRBD2 (5 bases). The CDR3 covers 17 residues. Germline V gene lookup returns CDR1 SGDLS and CDR2 YYNGEE. V dropped 0 bases and J dropped 1 base, with 17 bases sitting between them. This chain's CDR3 is CASSVVPVGLRSYEQYF. The CDR3 DNA is TGTGCCAGCAGCGTAGTCCCCGTCGGACTGAGATCCTACGAGCAGTACTTC.

The chain is built from TRBV29-1 and TRBJ1-1; TRBD1 agrees at 7 bases. This CDR3 is built from 13 residues. CDR1 and CDR2 (germline): SQVTM, ANQGSEA. V dropped 7 bases and J dropped 8; count of bases not matched to a gene: 13. The CDR3 nucleotides are TGCAGCGCCGCGCCCCGGCTGGGACAGGAAGCTTTCTTT. Protein product: CSAAPRLGQEAFF.

The gene calls are TRBV19 and TRBJ2-1; 12 bases line up with TRBD1. There are 12 residues in the CDR3. The junction had 8 bases not matched to a gene; V was cut back by 9 bases and J by 14 bases. Per the germline V gene, CDR1 is LNHDA and CDR2 is SQIVND (reference sequence). DNA of the CDR3: TGTGCCAGCTCCCAGGGACAGGGGGCGAAGTTCTTC. The encoded protein is CASSQGQGAKFF.

The chain is built from TRBV28 and TRBJ2-3, with unresolved D. Trimming took 3 bases from V and 3 from J, leaving 10 bases between them. The CDR3 loop spans 14 amino acids. Germline V gives CDR1 MDHEN, CDR2 SYDVKM. The chain's CDR3 is CASSFRLGTDTQYF. The CDR3 region has the DNA TGTGCCAGCAGTTTCCGCCTGGGGACAGATACGCAGTATTTT.

J is TRBJ1-2 and V is TRBV27, with 7 positions matching TRBD1. This CDR3 comprises 14 residues. Germline V CDR1 and CDR2: MNHEY, SMNVEV (reference sequence). Trimming at V came to 5 bases and at J to 4 bases, leaving 7 bases not matched to a gene. The CDR3 loop reads CASSPWTGVYGYTF. The CDR3, as DNA: TGTGCCAGCAGTCCATGGACAGGCGTCTATGGCTACACCTTC.

The rearrangement joins TRBV9 to TRBJ2-2; TRBD1 agrees at 7 bases. Looked up from germline, CDR1 is SGDLS and CDR2 is YYNGEE. The CDR3 runs to 16 residues. Trimming at V came to 4 bases and at J to 2 bases, leaving 8 bases not matched to a gene. The CDR3 sequence: CASSPPGQANTGELFF. The DNA of the CDR3 is TGTGCCAGCAGCCCTCCTGGACAGGCAAACACCGGGGAGCTGTTTTTT.

This clone was seen a single time. The rearrangement joins TRBV6-5 to TRBJ1-1, with 7 bases identical to TRBD1. The germline V gene encodes CDR1 MNHEY and CDR2 SVGAGI. Trimming removed 6 bases from V and 1 base from J; junction bases left unmatched: 2. The CDR3 has 13 amino acids. CDR3 sequence: CASSRDRNTEAFF. DNA for the CDR3: TGTGCCAGCAGCCGGGACAGGAACACTGAAGCTTTCTTT.

The genes are TRBV6-5 and TRBJ2-1; D is unresolved. Trimming took off 5 bases at V and 5 bases at J, with 16 bases between the two ends. Germline loops: CDR1 MNHEY, CDR2 SVGAGI. The CDR3 runs 15 residues. As DNA, the CDR3 is TGTGCCAGCAGTCCACTACGAAGGGTCGACAATGAGCAGTTCTTC. Translation gives CASSPLRRVDNEQFF.

V usage is TRBV2 and J usage is TRBJ1-1, with a weak D call TRBD1 (5 bases). The germline V and J ends were trimmed by 10 bases and 2 bases, with 11 bases remaining between them. The germline V gene has CDR1 SNHLY and CDR2 FYNNEI. The CDR3 is made up of 12 amino acids. CDR3 loop: CANLQVNTEAFF. CDR3 sequence (DNA): TGTGCCAACTTACAGGTTAACACTGAAGCTTTCTTT.